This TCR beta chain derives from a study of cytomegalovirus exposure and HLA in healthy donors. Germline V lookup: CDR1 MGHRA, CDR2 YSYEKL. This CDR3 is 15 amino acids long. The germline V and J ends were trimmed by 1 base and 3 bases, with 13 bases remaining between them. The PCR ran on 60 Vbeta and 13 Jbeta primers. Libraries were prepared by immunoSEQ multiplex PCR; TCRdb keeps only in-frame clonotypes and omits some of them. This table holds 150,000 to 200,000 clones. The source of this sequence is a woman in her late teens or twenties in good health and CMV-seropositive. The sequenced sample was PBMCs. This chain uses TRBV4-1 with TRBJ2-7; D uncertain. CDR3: CASSQVFPGSYEQYF. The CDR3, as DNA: TGCGCCAGCAGCCAAGTCTTCCCAGGTAGCTACGAGCAGTACTTC.